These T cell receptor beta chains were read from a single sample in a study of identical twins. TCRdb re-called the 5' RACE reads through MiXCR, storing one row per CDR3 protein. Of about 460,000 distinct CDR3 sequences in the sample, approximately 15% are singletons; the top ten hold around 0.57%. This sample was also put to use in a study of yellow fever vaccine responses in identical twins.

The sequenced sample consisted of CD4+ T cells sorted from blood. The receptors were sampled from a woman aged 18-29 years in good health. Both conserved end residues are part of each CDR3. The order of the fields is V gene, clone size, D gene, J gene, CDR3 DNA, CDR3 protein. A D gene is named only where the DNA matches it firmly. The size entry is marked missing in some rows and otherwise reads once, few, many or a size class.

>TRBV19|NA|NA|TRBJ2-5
TGTGCCAGTAGTATAGGTCACAGTCAGTACTTC
CASSIGHSQYF
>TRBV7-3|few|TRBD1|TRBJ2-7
TGTGCCAGCAGCTTAAGCGGGACAGGGAGATTCGAGCAGTACTTC
CASSLSGTGRFEQYF
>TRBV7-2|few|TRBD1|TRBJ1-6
TGTGCCAGCAGCCGAAGGGACAGGGGGTCGAATTCACCCCTCCACTTT
CASSRRDRGSNSPLHF
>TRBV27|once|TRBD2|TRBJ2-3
TGTGCCAGCAGTCCCATACTAGCGGGGGGGCCTAGGACAGATACGCAGTATTTT
CASSPILAGGPRTDTQYF
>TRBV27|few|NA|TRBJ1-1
TGTGCCAGCACCCCCCGCGGGGTGGACACTGAAGCTTTCTTT
CASTPRGVDTEAFF
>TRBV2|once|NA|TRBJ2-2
TGTGCCAGCCTAAAGGGGGGACGGGTCACCGGGGAGCTGTTTTTT
CASLKGGRVTGELFF
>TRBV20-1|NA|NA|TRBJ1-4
TGCAGTGCTAGAGGTCAACAGGGACAAAAACTGTTTTTT
CSARGQQGQKLFF
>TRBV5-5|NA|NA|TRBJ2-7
TGTGCCAGCAGCTTGAATGCGGTCCCAAGTGGGTACGAGCAGTACTTC
CASSLNAVPSGYEQYF
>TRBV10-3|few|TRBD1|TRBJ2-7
TGTGCCATCAGTGATACCGGACAGGGAACCTACGAGCAGTACTTC
CAISDTGQGTYEQYF
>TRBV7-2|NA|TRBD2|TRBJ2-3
TGTGCCAGCAGCTTAGCCGCCGGGACTAGTAGCACAGATACGCAGTATTTT
CASSLAAGTSSTDTQYF
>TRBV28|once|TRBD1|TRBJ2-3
TGTGCCAGCAGGGCTCCGGGACAGGGCTCAGATACGCGGTATTTT
CASRAPGQGSDTRYF
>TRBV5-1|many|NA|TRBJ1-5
TGCGCCAGCAGCTTGGGAGGGTTTGCTCAGCCCCAGCATTTT
CASSLGGFAQPQHF
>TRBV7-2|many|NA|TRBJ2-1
TGTGCCAGCAGCTTAGCAGGGGCTGGCTACAATGAGCAGTTCTTC
CASSLAGAGYNEQFF
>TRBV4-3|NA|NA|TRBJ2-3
TGCGCCAGCAGCCAAGAGGCAGGGACGGATTCAGATACGCAGTATTTT
CASSQEAGTDSDTQYF
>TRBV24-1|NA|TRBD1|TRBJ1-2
TGTGCCACCAGTGACCAAACGGGACAGGGGGCGTTTGGCTACACCTTC
CATSDQTGQGAFGYTF
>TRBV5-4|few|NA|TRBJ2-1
TGTGCCAGCAGCTTGAATTTGGAAAAGCAGTTCTTC
CASSLNLEKQFF
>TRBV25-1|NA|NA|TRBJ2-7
TGTGCCAGCAGTGCGTTGGACAGCTCCGCTTACGAGCAGTACTTC
CASSALDSSAYEQYF
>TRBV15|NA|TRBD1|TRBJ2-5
TGTGCCACCAGCAGAGATGGAGGCAGGGGGCAAGAGACCCAGTACTTC
CATSRDGGRGQETQYF
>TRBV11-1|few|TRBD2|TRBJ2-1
TGTGCCAGCAGCTTAGCCCATCTCGGACTAGCGGGAGGTAATGAGCAGTTCTTC
CASSLAHLGLAGGNEQFF
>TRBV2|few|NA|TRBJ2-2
TGTGCCAGCAGTGAAGTGGGGGTGCGGCTCACCGGGGAGCTGTTTTTT
CASSEVGVRLTGELFF
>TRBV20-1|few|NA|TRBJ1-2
TGCAGTGCTAGAGATCATCGGGGGGATCCTTCTGGCTACACCTTC
CSARDHRGDPSGYTF
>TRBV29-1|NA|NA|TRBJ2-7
TGCAGCGCCCGGGACACCTTGGCCGAGCAGTACTTC
CSARDTLAEQYF
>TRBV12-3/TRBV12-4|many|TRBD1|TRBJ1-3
TGTGCCAGCAGTTTCGGACAGGGCGAAAACACCATATATTTT
CASSFGQGENTIYF
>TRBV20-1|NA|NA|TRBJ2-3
TGCAACCTAAGAGGTCCAAGCACAGATACGCAGTATTTT
CNLRGPSTDTQYF
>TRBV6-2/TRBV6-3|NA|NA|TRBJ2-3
TGTGCCAGCAGTTACTTTATAGATACGCAGTATTTT
CASSYFIDTQYF
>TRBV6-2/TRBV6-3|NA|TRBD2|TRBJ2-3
TGTGCCAGCAGTTACTCCAGCGGGATCGGGGTTGGTACGCAGTATTTT
CASSYSSGIGVGTQYF
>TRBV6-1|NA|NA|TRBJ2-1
TGTGCCAGCAGAGCCATAGGGGCCACCTACAATGAGCAGTTCTTC
CASRAIGATYNEQFF
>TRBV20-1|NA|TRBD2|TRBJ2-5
TGCAGTGCTAGTTTGTCCGGGGGGGGTGAGACCCAGTACTTC
CSASLSGGGETQYF
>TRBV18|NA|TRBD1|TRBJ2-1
TGTGCCAGCTCTCAACGAGGGACAGGGGTGTCGTATGAGCAGTTCTTC
CASSQRGTGVSYEQFF
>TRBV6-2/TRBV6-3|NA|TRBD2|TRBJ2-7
TGTGCCAGCAGTTACGATCTGCTAGCGGGGTACTACGAGCAGTACTTC
CASSYDLLAGYYEQYF
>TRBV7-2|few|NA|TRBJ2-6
TGTGCCAGCAGCCCGGACTACCGGTACTCTGGGGCCAACGTCCTGACTTTC
CASSPDYRYSGANVLTF
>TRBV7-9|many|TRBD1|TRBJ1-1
TGTGCCAGCAGCTTGACAGGGGTAGGGACTGAAGCTTTCTTT
CASSLTGVGTEAFF
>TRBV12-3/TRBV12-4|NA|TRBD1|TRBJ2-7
TGTGCCAGTGGGCGGACAGGGTCCTACGAGCAGTACTTC
CASGRTGSYEQYF
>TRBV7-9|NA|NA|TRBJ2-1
TGTGCCAGCAGCTTATGGGCGCCCAATGAGCAGTTCTTC
CASSLWAPNEQFF
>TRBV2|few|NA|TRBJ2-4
TGTGCCAGCATCTTGGACTCGAAAGCCAAAAACATTCAGTACTTC
CASILDSKAKNIQYF
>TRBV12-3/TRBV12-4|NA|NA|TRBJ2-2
TGTGCCAGCATGGCAGGTGGAAACACCGGGGAGCTGTTTTTT
CASMAGGNTGELFF
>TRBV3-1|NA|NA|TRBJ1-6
TGTGCCAGCAGCCGCCACAGGGATTCACCCCTCCACTTT
CASSRHRDSPLHF
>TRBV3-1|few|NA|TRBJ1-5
TGTGCCAGCAGCCACGACCACGCGGGCAATCAGCCCCAGCATTTT
CASSHDHAGNQPQHF
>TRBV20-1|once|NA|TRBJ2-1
TGCAGTGCTAGTGGTACAGACAGAACAAATGAGCAGTTCTTC
CSASGTDRTNEQFF
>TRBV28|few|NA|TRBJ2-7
TGTGCCAGCAGTTTAGTGACCCCCTACGAGCAGTACTTC
CASSLVTPYEQYF
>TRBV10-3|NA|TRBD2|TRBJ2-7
TGTGCCATCAGTGAAGGGCTAGCGGGGTCCTACGAGCAGTACTTC
CAISEGLAGSYEQYF
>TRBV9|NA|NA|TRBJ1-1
TGTGCCAGCAGCGGCCGGCCAGTCGGGCGGGACACTGAAGCTTTCTTT
CASSGRPVGRDTEAFF
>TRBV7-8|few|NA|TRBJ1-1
TGTGCCAGCAGCTTAGTTGCAGGAGAGGCTTTCTTT
CASSLVAGEAFF
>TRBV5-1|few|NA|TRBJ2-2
TGCGCCAGCAGCTTGGCCGCGACGGGAGCCGGGGAGCTGTTTTTT
CASSLAATGAGELFF
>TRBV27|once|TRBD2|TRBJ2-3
TGTGCCAGCAGTCTCCCGACTAGCGGGGGTATAGCTACGCAGTATTTT
CASSLPTSGGIATQYF
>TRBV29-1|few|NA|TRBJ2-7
TGCAGCCCCAATGGTCAGGGTGCGCGCGAGCAGTACTTC
CSPNGQGAREQYF